A single sample gave rise to the 24 T cell receptor beta chains below, sequenced in a study of glioma-infiltrating T cells. Amplification of TCR alpha and beta CDR3 regions from RNA used iRepertoire nested multiplex PCR. TCRdb re-analysed the multiplex PCR reads in MiXCR, keeping a single row per CDR3 protein. This sample carries more than 95,000 distinct CDR3 sequences, around 28% of them seen once, and the ten largest clones take about 40%. Input material: glioma tissue, nonneoplastic brain tissue, or PBMCs (not recorded which). All receptors come from a human donor with low-grade glioma or glioblastoma, undergoing nonglioma brain surgery, or in good health (not recorded which).

This sequence joins TRBV19 and TRBJ1-2; tentative D call: TRBD1 (6 bases). Germline V gene lookup returns CDR1 LNHDA and CDR2 SQIVND (reference sequence). The CDR3 is 15 residues long. Deletions cut 7 bases from V and 7 bases from J, with 22 bases between. CDR3 DNA sequence: TGTGCCAGTACTCAACCTACGTCAGGGGATAGTGGCTACACCTTC. Translation: CASTQPTSGDSGYTF.

About this clonotype: This may be a read error, as it is one base from a much larger clone. This chain links TRBV6-2 or TRBV6-3 with TRBJ2-2; tentatively, D is TRBD1 (6 bases). CDR1 and CDR2 (germline): MNHEY, SVGEGT. This CDR3 contains 16 residues. The CDR3 bases are TGTGCCAGCGGGCCCGACAGGACCGCGAACACCGGGAAGCTGTTTTTT. It yields the protein CASGPDRTANTGKLFF.

This clonotype was picked up many times. The chain uses TRBV20-1 and TRBJ2-6; possible D gene TRBD1, 6 bases. With 3 bases removed from V and 0 bases from J, the gap between germline ends came to 9 bases. The germline V gene has CDR1 DFQATT and CDR2 SNEGSKA (reference sequence). CDR3 length equals 15 residues. The CDR3 protein is CSAREQGSGANVLTF. In nucleotides, the CDR3 is TGCAGTGCTAGGGAACAGGGCTCTGGGGCCAACGTCCTGACTTTC.

This chain uses TRBV3-1 with TRBJ2-5, with 7 bases that match TRBD2. Trimming cost V 6 bases and J 3 bases; bases outside gene matches: 10. This CDR3 is built from 15 residues. Germline CDR1 is LGHDT and CDR2 is YNNKEL (reference sequence). The DNA for the CDR3 is TGTGCCAGCAGATCCTATAGCGGGCGGGAAGAGACCCAGTACTTC. It translates to CASRSYSGREETQYF.

In this sample, this clonotype turned up many times. V usage is TRBV6-1 and J usage is TRBJ2-1; a possible D gene is TRBD1 (5 bases). The V end was cut by 6 bases, the J end by 6 bases, with 12 bases between. The V gene's germline CDR1 is MNHNS and CDR2 SASEGT. This CDR3 is built from 13 residues. The CDR3 nucleotides read TGTGCCAGCAGCTCCCAGGGATTCAATGAGCAGTTCTTC. Protein sequence: CASSSQGFNEQFF.

This clonotype was detected many times. This chain's CDR3 is CASSIGSKNEQFF. The CDR3 DNA sequence: TGTGCCAGCAGCATAGGGTCCAAGAATGAGCAGTTCTTC. The chain has TRBV5-4 and TRBJ2-1; D unclear. Trimming removed 4 bases from V and 7 bases from J, with 12 bases in between. The germline V gene encodes CDR1 SGHNT and CDR2 YYREEE (reference sequence). CDR3 length: 13 residues.

Many counts were recorded for this clonotype. The V and J genes are TRBV4-3 and TRBJ1-2, with D hard to call. Germline CDR1 reads LGHNA; CDR2 reads YSLEER. CDR3 length: 15 residues. Between the trimmed V and J ends, which lost 1 base and 8 bases, there was a span of 17 bases. In nucleotides, the CDR3 is TGCGCCAGCAGCCAAGTTGGGAAAGTAGTGGGCGGCTACACCTTC. Its translation: CASSQVGKVVGGYTF.

This clonotype has a count of ten or more. The V gene is TRBV28, the J gene TRBJ2-7, with a possible D match to TRBD1 (6 bases). Looked up from germline, CDR1 is MDHEN and CDR2 is SYDVKM. V was trimmed by 9 bases and J by 4 bases, leaving 16 bases between them. The CDR3 has 13 amino acids. The CDR3 DNA reads as TGTGCCAGTTTCTCCGGGACACAATACGAGCAGTACTTC. This encodes CASFSGTQYEQYF.

This clonotype was picked up many times. The V call is TRBV20-1, the J call TRBJ2-5; D is possibly TRBD2 (5 bases). The CDR3 length is 13 residues. Germline V gene data show CDR1 as DFQATT and CDR2 as SNEGSKA (reference sequence). Trimming took off 3 bases at V and 2 bases at J, with 10 bases between the two ends. DNA of the CDR3: TGCAGTGCTAGCGGGGATTTTCAAGAGACCCAGTACTTC. Its translation is CSASGDFQETQYF.

Regarding this clonotype: Being one base from a much bigger clone, this may be a read error. V usage is TRBV7-2 and J usage is TRBJ2-1; the D gene is possibly TRBD2 (6 bases). CDR1 and CDR2 (germline): SGHTA, FQGNSA. Trimming cost V 3 bases and J 2 bases, with 11 bases left between them. This CDR3 is 15 amino acids long. The CDR3 protein is CASSFQSGPYNEQFF. In DNA, the CDR3 is TGTGCCAGCAGCTTTCAGAGCGGGCCCTACAATGAGCAGTTCTTC.

This clonotype was observed many times. The chain combines TRBV7-2 with TRBJ2-5, with D perhaps given as TRBD1 or TRBD2 (5 bases each). Germline values: CDR1 SGHTA, CDR2 FQGNSA. The CDR3 has 14 residues. V was pared by 1 base and J by 0 bases, with 6 bases between. This chain's CDR3 is CASSLGGYQETQYF. CDR3 nucleotides: TGTGCCAGCAGCTTAGGGGGGTACCAAGAGACCCAGTACTTC.

This clonotype came up many times. The chain carries TRBV7-2 and TRBJ2-5; no definite D call. The CDR3 covers 15 residues. Germline CDR1 reads SGHTA; CDR2 reads FQGNSA. Deletions cut 4 bases from V and 5 bases from J, with 17 bases between. The CDR3 region has the DNA TGTGCCAGCAGCTCCCCCCTCGGTGGAAGGGAGACCCAGTACTTC. Protein sequence: CASSSPLGGRETQYF.

At least ten counts were recorded for this clonotype. This chain uses TRBV14 with TRBJ1-5; D is unclear. Germline CDR1 is SGHDN and CDR2 is FVKESK. V dropped 3 bases and J dropped 3 bases, with 6 bases sitting between them. The length of the CDR3 is 13 residues. CDR3 loop: CASSQGPNQPQHF. In nucleotides, the CDR3 is TGTGCCAGCAGCCAGGGTCCCAATCAGCCCCAGCATTTT.

The chain has TRBV18 and TRBJ1-2; the D is unclear. Between the trimmed V and J ends, which lost 4 bases and 0 bases, there was a span of 15 bases. The germline V gene has CDR1 KGHSH and CDR2 LQKENI. This CDR3 contains 16 residues. CDR3 sequence: CASSHSGTLSNYGYTF. The DNA for the CDR3 is TGTGCCAGCTCACATTCCGGCACACTATCTAACTATGGCTACACCTTC.

This clonotype was counted once. At one end the junction does not follow the germline gene, possibly because of a read error. The V gene is TRBV6-5, the J gene TRBJ2-7; D gene uncertain. CDR1 and CDR2 (germline): MNHEY, SVGAGI. CDR3 length: 13 amino acids. The CDR3 loop reads CASSYSKGYEQYF. The DNA for the CDR3 is TGCGCCAGCAGTTACTCGAAAGGCTACGAGCAGTACTTC.

Comments on this clonotype: A read error may explain this, as a much larger clone is one base away. The genes are TRBV29-1 and TRBJ2-3; D may be TRBD1 (6 bases). The CDR3 length is 12 residues. Trimming took 7 bases from V and 4 from J, leaving 12 bases between them. Germline loops: CDR1 SQVTM, CDR2 ANQGSEA. In nucleotides, the CDR3 is TGCAGCGGCCGGACAGAAGCAGATACGCAGTATTTT. This codes for CSGRTEADTQYF.

This clonotype appeared a few times. J is TRBJ2-5 and V is TRBV12-3 or TRBV12-4; possibly TRBD2 for D (6 bases). V lost 2 bases, J lost 0 bases, and 13 bases lay in between. This CDR3 has 16 amino acids. The CDR3 region is CASSLYGGSNQETQYF. CDR3 coding DNA: TGTGCCAGCAGTTTATATGGGGGGTCCAACCAAGAGACCCAGTACTTC.

The table lists this clonotype with many counts. The chain combines TRBV6-1 with TRBJ2-1; D remains ambiguous. Trimming left V 6 bases short and J 5 bases short, with 8 bases between. Germline V gene data show CDR1 as MNHNS and CDR2 as SASEGT. CDR3 length equals 12 residues. The CDR3 sequence: CASSPDHNEQFF. In nucleotides, the CDR3 is TGTGCCAGCAGCCCGGACCACAATGAGCAGTTCTTC.

As regards this clonotype: This may be a read error, as it is one base from a much larger clone. The rearrangement joins TRBV12-3 or TRBV12-4 to TRBJ1-4, with 8 positions matching TRBD1. The trim removed 3 bases at V and 8 bases at J, leaving 5 bases unmatched. The CDR3 is 14 amino acids. The CDR3 nucleotides are TGTGCCAGCAGTTTTGGACAGGGTCAGGAAAAACTGTTTTTT. It codes for CASSFGQGQEKLFF.

This clonotype was detected a few times. One base away lies a much larger clone, so this may be a sequencing read error. The CDR3 carries no conserved terminal phenylalanine or tryptophan, so it likely arises from a read error. The genes are TRBV27 and TRBJ2-5, with D possibly being TRBD2 (6 bases). V shed 3 bases and J shed 5 bases, with 16 bases lying between them. The CDR3 loop spans 15 amino acids. The V gene's germline CDR1 is MNHEY and CDR2 SMNVEV (reference sequence). CDR3 nucleotide sequence: TGTGCCAGCAGTTTTCGGGGGACTTCTACGGAGACCCAGTACCTC. Translated: CASSFRGTSTETQYL.

V and J are TRBV7-9 and TRBJ2-7; possible D gene TRBD2, 6 bases. Trimming shortened V by 5 bases and J by 3 bases, and 14 bases separated the two germline ends. Per the germline V gene, CDR1 is SEHNR and CDR2 is FQNEAQ (reference sequence). The CDR3 contains 14 residues. CDR3 bases: TGTGCCAGCAGCCCTGGGACTCCCCGCTACGAGCAGTACTTC. It yields the protein CASSPGTPRYEQYF.

On this clonotype: With a much larger clone just one base away, this may be a read error. The V and J genes are TRBV7-2 and TRBJ2-5, with D perhaps TRBD2 (6 bases). CDR1 is SGHTA, CDR2 FQGNSA, per germline. The CDR3 spans 13 residues. Written as DNA, the CDR3 is TGTGCCAGCAGCCGGGACTTACAAGATACCCAGTACTTC. This gives the protein CASSRDLQDTQYF.

The J gene is TRBJ2-1, the V gene TRBV5-1; D is perhaps TRBD2 (5 bases). The germline V gene encodes CDR1 SGHRS and CDR2 YFSETQ. This CDR3 has 13 residues. Trimming removed 3 bases at V and 8 bases at J, with 12 bases between. CDR3 coding DNA: TGCGCCAGCAGCTCCTTCGGGAACGATGAGCAGTTCTTC. It translates to CASSSFGNDEQFF.

This clonotype was detected ten times or more. The V call is TRBV19, the J call TRBJ2-1, with 11 bases lining up with TRBD1. Trimming removed 4 bases from V and 2 bases from J; junction bases left unmatched: 4. The CDR3 totals 16 residues. CDR1 is LNHDA, CDR2 SQIVND, per germline (reference sequence). CDR3 loop: CASSNGQGAPYNEQFF. As DNA, the CDR3 is TGTGCCAGTAGTAACGGACAGGGGGCGCCCTACAATGAGCAGTTCTTC. The full variable domain, in which reference TRBV19 and TRBJ2-1 provide the parts outside the CDR3, is DGGITQSPKYLFRKEGQNVTLSCEQNLNHDAMYWYRQDPGQGLRLIYYSQIVNDFQKGDIAEGYSVSREKKESFPLTVTSAQKNPTAFYLCASSNGQGAPYNEQFFGPGTRLTVL.